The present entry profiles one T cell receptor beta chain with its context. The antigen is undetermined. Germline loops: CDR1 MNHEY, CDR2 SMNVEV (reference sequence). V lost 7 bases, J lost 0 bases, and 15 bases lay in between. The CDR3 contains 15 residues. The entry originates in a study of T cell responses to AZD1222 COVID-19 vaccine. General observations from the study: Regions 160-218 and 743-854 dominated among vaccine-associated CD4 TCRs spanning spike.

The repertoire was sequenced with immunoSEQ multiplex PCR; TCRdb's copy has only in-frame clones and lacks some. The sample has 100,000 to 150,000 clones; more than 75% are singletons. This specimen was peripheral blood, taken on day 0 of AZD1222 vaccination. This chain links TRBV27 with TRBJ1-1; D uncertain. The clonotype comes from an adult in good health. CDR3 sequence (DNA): TGTGCCAGCAACCTCCGGGGAGACTTGAACACTGAAGCTTTCTTT. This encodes CASNLRGDLNTEAFF.